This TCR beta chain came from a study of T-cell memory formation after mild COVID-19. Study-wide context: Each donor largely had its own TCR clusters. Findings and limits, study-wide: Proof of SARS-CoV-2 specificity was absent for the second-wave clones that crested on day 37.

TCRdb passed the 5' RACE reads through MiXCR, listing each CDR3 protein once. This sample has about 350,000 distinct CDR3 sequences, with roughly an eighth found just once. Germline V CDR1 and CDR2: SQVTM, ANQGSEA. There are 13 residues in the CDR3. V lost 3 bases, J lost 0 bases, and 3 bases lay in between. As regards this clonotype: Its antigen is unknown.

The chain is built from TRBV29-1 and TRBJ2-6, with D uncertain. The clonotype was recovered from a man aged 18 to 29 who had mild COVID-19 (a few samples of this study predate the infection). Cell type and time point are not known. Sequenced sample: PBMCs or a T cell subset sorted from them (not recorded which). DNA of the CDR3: TGCAGCGTTGACGGCTCTGGGGCCAACGTCCTGACTTTC. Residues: CSVDGSGANVLTF.